These 18 T cell receptor beta chains originate from one sample sequenced in a study of identical twins. TCRdb passed the 5' RACE reads through MiXCR, listing each CDR3 protein once. In the table there are approximately 700,000 distinct CDR3 sequences, approximately 6.1% of which are singletons. Material: naive T cells sorted from blood. Receptors originate from a man younger than 30 in good health.

The chain has TRBV5-5 and TRBJ1-5; D ambiguous. Germline CDR1 reads SGHKS; CDR2 reads YYEKEE (reference sequence). CDR3 size: 15 residues. Trimming stripped 0 bases from V and 7 bases from J, with 14 bases between. The CDR3 is CASSLGMGGKQPQHF. CDR3 coding DNA: TGTGCCAGCAGCTTGGGTATGGGAGGGAAACAGCCCCAGCATTTT. Together with reference TRBV5-5 and TRBJ1-5, the CDR3 gives the full variable domain: DAGVTQSPTHLIKTRGQQVTLRCSPISGHKSVSWYQQVLGQGPQFIFQYYEKEERGRGNFPDRFSARQFPNYSSELNVNALLLGDSALYLCASSLGMGGKQPQHFGDGTRLSIL.

This clonotype was seen ten or more times. This chain connects TRBV6-1 to TRBJ2-1; weak D call: TRBD1 (6 bases). The germline V and J ends were trimmed by 5 bases and 4 bases, with 15 bases remaining between them. Germline-derived CDR1 and CDR2 are MNHNS and SASEGT. The CDR3 loop spans 15 amino acids. CDR3: CASSRTGTPYNEQFF. DNA of the CDR3: TGTGCCAGCAGTCGAACCGGGACACCTTACAATGAGCAGTTCTTC.

This clonotype was counted ten times or more. The V call is TRBV11-2, the J call TRBJ2-2; D gene uncertain. The ends were cut back, 1 base at V and 5 bases at J, with 5 bases in the middle. This CDR3 region has 13 residues. In germline, CDR1 is SGHAT, CDR2 FQNNGV. In DNA form, the CDR3 reads TGTGCCAGCAGCTTAGCTACGACCGGGGAGCTGTTTTTT. It encodes CASSLATTGELFF.

In this sample, this clonotype turned up a few times. The rearrangement uses TRBV20-1 and TRBJ2-1; D ambiguous. V was shortened by 6 bases and J by 10 bases, with 16 bases between the two germline ends. CDR1 and CDR2 (germline): DFQATT, SNEGSKA (reference sequence). The CDR3 runs 12 residues. The DNA for the CDR3 is TGCAGTGCAACGACGGACCTTTACGAGCAGTTCTTC. Amino acid sequence: CSATTDLYEQFF.

This clonotype showed up many times. The chain carries TRBV5-1 and TRBJ2-2, with D uncertain. Per germline, CDR1 SGHRS and CDR2 YFSETQ. V dropped 2 bases and J dropped 7 bases, with 6 bases sitting between them. This CDR3 spans 12 amino acids. Here the CDR3 reads CASSLAIGELFF. CDR3 bases: TGCGCCAGCAGCTTAGCGATCGGGGAGCTGTTTTTT.

The V gene is TRBV18, the J gene TRBJ2-1; D gene unclear. The V gene's germline CDR1 is KGHSH and CDR2 LQKENI. The length of the CDR3 is 14 residues. V was cut by 0 bases and J by 7 bases, with 10 bases left in between. CDR3 residues: CASSPPIGINEQFF. The DNA of the CDR3 is TGTGCCAGCTCACCACCGATTGGGATTAATGAGCAGTTCTTC.

This clonotype was seen repeatedly, ten times or more. V and J are TRBV10-3 and TRBJ2-1, with 9 positions matching TRBD1. V was pared by 2 bases and J by 3 bases, with 5 bases of the junction left unmatched. The CDR3 totals 16 residues. Germline V CDR1 and CDR2: ENHRY, SYGVKD. For the CDR3, the DNA is TGTGCCATCAGTGAGCCCCGGGACAGGGACTACAATGAGCAGTTCTTC. Translating gives CAISEPRDRDYNEQFF.

This clonotype was counted between two and nine times. The J gene is TRBJ2-7, the V gene TRBV15; 9 bases align to TRBD2. V was pared by 1 base and J by 6 bases, with 7 bases of the junction left unmatched. CDR3 size: 15 residues. Germline-derived CDR1 and CDR2 are LNHNV and YYDKDF (reference sequence). This chain's CDR3 is CATSRAGGRAFEQYF. CDR3 DNA sequence: TGTGCCACCAGCAGAGCGGGCGGGAGGGCCTTCGAGCAGTACTTC.

The sample holds many counts of this clonotype. The chain recombines TRBV18 with TRBJ2-1; 7 nucleotides agree with TRBD2. CDR3 length: 18 amino acids. J gave up 9 bases and V 3 bases, and 20 bases lay outside the gene matches. Per germline, CDR1 KGHSH and CDR2 LQKENI. The CDR3 loop reads CASSPRDSAGELLAEQFF. CDR3 DNA sequence: TGTGCCAGCTCACCGCGTGACTCTGCGGGAGAACTCCTGGCTGAGCAGTTCTTC.

In this sample, this clonotype turned up many times. The rearrangement links TRBV5-1 to TRBJ1-1, with 7 bases identical to TRBD1. In germline, CDR1 is SGHRS, CDR2 YFSETQ. This CDR3 has 13 amino acids. Trimming at V came to 6 bases and at J to 0 bases, leaving 2 bases not matched to a gene. The CDR3 sequence is CASTQGMNTEAFF. Here the CDR3 DNA reads TGCGCCAGCACACAGGGGATGAACACTGAAGCTTTCTTT.

This clonotype was detected a few times. This chain joins TRBV6-6 and TRBJ2-7; D is undetermined. With 0 bases removed from V and 5 bases from J, the gap between germline ends came to 8 bases. Germline V gene lookup returns CDR1 MNHNY and CDR2 SVGAGI (reference sequence). The CDR3 spans 13 residues. The CDR3: CASSYSTWDEQYF. The DNA for the CDR3 is TGTGCCAGCAGTTACTCGACATGGGACGAGCAGTACTTC.

Only a few counts were recorded for this clonotype. V and J are TRBV20-1 and TRBJ2-7; 11 positions agree with TRBD2. V shed 0 bases and J 2 bases; nucleotides not matched to a gene: 6. This CDR3 contains 16 residues. Germline V CDR1 and CDR2: DFQATT, SNEGSKA (reference sequence). The CDR3 sequence is CSARDLSLAGAYEQYF. The DNA for the CDR3 is TGCAGTGCTAGAGATCTATCACTAGCGGGGGCCTACGAGCAGTACTTC.

This rearrangement joins TRBV6-5 to TRBJ1-1, with D hard to call. The germline V gene encodes CDR1 MNHEY and CDR2 SVGAGI. Trimming shortened V by 4 bases and J by 10 bases, and 16 bases separated the two germline ends. This CDR3 has 13 amino acids. CDR3 sequence reads: CASSSSIIVAAFF. For the CDR3, the DNA is TGTGCCAGCAGTTCGTCCATAATCGTAGCAGCTTTCTTT.

In this sample, this clonotype turned up many times. This chain links TRBV7-9 with TRBJ1-6; 12 nucleotides line up with TRBD1. The V gene's germline CDR1 is SEHNR and CDR2 FQNEAQ (reference sequence). This CDR3 is built from 17 residues. V was pared by 5 bases and J by 9 bases, with 11 bases of the junction left unmatched. The CDR3 is CASSEIGTGGHSSPLHF. The CDR3 DNA reads TGTGCCAGCAGCGAAATCGGGACAGGGGGCCACTCTTCACCCCTCCACTTT.

This clonotype came up many times. The chain recombines TRBV20-1 with TRBJ1-1; D uncertain. This CDR3 is built from 13 residues. V was trimmed by 1 base and J by 0 bases, leaving 6 bases between them. Germline values: CDR1 DFQATT, CDR2 SNEGSKA (reference sequence). The CDR3 nucleotides read TGCAGTGCTAGAGGGACTTTGAACACTGAAGCTTTCTTT. This translates into CSARGTLNTEAFF.

This clonotype occurred many times. J is TRBJ2-1 and V is TRBV12-3 or TRBV12-4, with 12 bases aligning to TRBD2. V dropped 6 bases and J dropped 7; count of bases not matched to a gene: 7. The CDR3 loop spans 15 amino acids. CDR3 DNA: TGTGCCAGCAGAAGGCTAGCGGGAGGGGGGAATGAGCAGTTCTTC. Its protein is CASRRLAGGGNEQFF.

In this sample, this clonotype turned up a few times. The chain employs TRBV12-3 or TRBV12-4 and TRBJ2-5, with D possibly being TRBD1 (7 bases). Trimming shortened V by 5 bases and J by 3 bases, and 22 bases separated the two germline ends. This CDR3 spans 17 amino acids. CDR3: CASSRQGGGLSKETQYF. CDR3 sequence (DNA): TGTGCCAGCAGTCGCCAGGGGGGCGGGCTATCGAAAGAGACCCAGTACTTC.

This clonotype was seen ten or more times. V is TRBV7-9 and J is TRBJ2-1, with D tentatively TRBD2 (5 bases). Germline lookup yields CDR1 SEHNR and CDR2 FQNEAQ (reference sequence). The CDR3 covers 16 residues. Trimming removed 5 bases at V and 0 bases at J, with 14 bases between. The CDR3 reads CASSPKAGYSYNEQFF. The DNA for the CDR3 is TGTGCCAGCAGCCCGAAGGCGGGCTACTCCTACAATGAGCAGTTCTTC.